These T cell receptor beta chains were read from a single sample in a study of cytomegalovirus exposure and HLA in healthy donors. Some clones are missing from TCRdb's copy, which holds only in-frame ones; the method was immunoSEQ multiplex PCR. The data hold approximately 140,000 clones, with about 70% observed a single time. The material sequenced was PBMCs. The source of these receptors is a man between 18 and 35 years old in good health and CMV-seronegative. Each CDR3 is given with its conserved first and last residue. D genes are given only for firm matches. Not all rows give a size; the values are once, few, many and, for expanded clones, a class.

d_call: NA; j_call: TRBJ1-2; clone_size: NA; v_call: TRBV6-1; cdr3_nt: TGTGCCAGCAGTTTCCCGGGACTGGGCTACACCTTC; cdr3_aa: CASSFPGLGYTF
d_call: TRBD2; j_call: TRBJ2-7; clone_size: few; v_call: TRBV28; cdr3_nt: TGTGCCAGCAGCCCGGGAGGTAGCGGGAGATACGAGCAGTACTTC; cdr3_aa: CASSPGGSGRYEQYF
d_call: TRBD2; j_call: TRBJ2-5; clone_size: NA; v_call: TRBV5-6; cdr3_nt: TGTGCCAGCAGCGCCAGAATGCGGGCGGGAGCAGAGACCCAGTACTTC; cdr3_aa: CASSARMRAGAETQYF
d_call: TRBD2; j_call: TRBJ2-3; clone_size: few; v_call: TRBV5-1; cdr3_nt: TGCGCCAGCAGCTTGCTGCTAGCGGGATCGGGGACAGATACGCAGTATTTT; cdr3_aa: CASSLLLAGSGTDTQYF
d_call: TRBD1; j_call: TRBJ1-4; clone_size: NA; v_call: TRBV28; cdr3_nt: TGTGCCAGCAGTTATAGACAGGGGGATAATGAAAAACTGTTTTTT; cdr3_aa: CASSYRQGDNEKLFF
d_call: NA; j_call: TRBJ1-4; clone_size: NA; v_call: TRBV19; cdr3_nt: TGTGCCAGTAGTTTCCCCGGCCAGGGCTCTAATGAAAAACTGTTTTTT; cdr3_aa: CASSFPGQGSNEKLFF
d_call: NA; j_call: TRBJ2-7; clone_size: NA; v_call: TRBV27; cdr3_nt: TGTGCCAGCAGTCCCATTTCGACAGACTCCTACGAGCAGTACTTC; cdr3_aa: CASSPISTDSYEQYF
d_call: TRBD1; j_call: TRBJ2-1; clone_size: NA; v_call: TRBV6-5; cdr3_nt: TGTGCCAGCAGTTACGAGGGGACAGCTTACAATGAGCAGTTCTTC; cdr3_aa: CASSYEGTAYNEQFF
d_call: NA; j_call: TRBJ2-2; clone_size: few; v_call: TRBV2; cdr3_nt: TGTGCCAGCAAGACAGAAGCGAACACCGGGGAGCTGTTTTTT; cdr3_aa: CASKTEANTGELFF
d_call: NA; j_call: TRBJ2-7; clone_size: NA; v_call: TRBV5-1; cdr3_nt: TGCGCCAGCGGTTCGGACAGAACCTACGAGCAGTACTTC; cdr3_aa: CASGSDRTYEQYF
d_call: TRBD2; j_call: TRBJ2-3; clone_size: few; v_call: TRBV2; cdr3_nt: TGTGCCAGCAGGGGGACTAGCGGGGGAAAAGATACGCAGTATTTT; cdr3_aa: CASRGTSGGKDTQYF
d_call: TRBD2; j_call: TRBJ2-1; clone_size: NA; v_call: TRBV28; cdr3_nt: TGTGCCAGCTGGGATGGGGGGGAGGGCCTGCATGAGCAGTTCTTC; cdr3_aa: CASWDGGEGLHEQFF
d_call: NA; j_call: TRBJ1-1; clone_size: once; v_call: TRBV6-5; cdr3_nt: TGTGCCAGCAGTGAAGATCCGAGCACTGAAGCTTTCTTT; cdr3_aa: CASSEDPSTEAFF
d_call: TRBD2; j_call: TRBJ2-5; clone_size: NA; v_call: TRBV9; cdr3_nt: TGTGCCAGCAGCAGCCCTAGAGGGCTAGCGGGAGATGGGATCCAGGAGACCCAGTACTTC; cdr3_aa: CASSSPRGLAGDGIQETQYF
d_call: NA; j_call: TRBJ1-6; clone_size: NA; v_call: TRBV6-5; cdr3_nt: TGTGCCAGCAGTGTACAAGAGAGGGTGGGATCACCCCTCCACTTT; cdr3_aa: CASSVQERVGSPLHF
d_call: NA; j_call: TRBJ2-7; clone_size: NA; v_call: TRBV27; cdr3_nt: TGTGCCAGCAGTGCCCTTACATCCTACGAGCAGTACTTC; cdr3_aa: CASSALTSYEQYF
d_call: NA; j_call: TRBJ2-7; clone_size: NA; v_call: TRBV10-3; cdr3_nt: TGTGCCATCAAGGGCACAGGCTCGGGCGAGCAGTACTTC; cdr3_aa: CAIKGTGSGEQYF
d_call: NA; j_call: TRBJ2-7; clone_size: few; v_call: TRBV28; cdr3_nt: TGTGCCAGCAGCTACGAAACAGGGTCCTACGAGCAGTACTTC; cdr3_aa: CASSYETGSYEQYF
d_call: NA; j_call: TRBJ2-1; clone_size: NA; v_call: TRBV7-6; cdr3_nt: TGTGCCAGCAGCTTAAATAGTATACTAGCCTATTGGGATGAGCAGTTCTTC; cdr3_aa: CASSLNSILAYWDEQFF
d_call: NA; j_call: TRBJ1-2; clone_size: NA; v_call: TRBV11-2; cdr3_nt: TGTGCCAGCAGCCGACTGTCGTACTATGGCTACACCTTC; cdr3_aa: CASSRLSYYGYTF
d_call: TRBD2; j_call: TRBJ2-7; clone_size: NA; v_call: TRBV5-6; cdr3_nt: TGTGCCAGCAGCTTGGGAGCGGGGGCCTCCTACGAGCAGTACTTC; cdr3_aa: CASSLGAGASYEQYF
d_call: TRBD1; j_call: TRBJ2-7; clone_size: NA; v_call: TRBV30; cdr3_nt: TGTGCCTGGAGTATACGGGACAGTACCTACGAGCAGTACTTC; cdr3_aa: CAWSIRDSTYEQYF